Listed below are T cell receptor beta chains from one sample, sequenced in a study of T cells after yellow fever vaccination. MiXCR, applied by TCRdb to the 5' RACE reads, yields one record per CDR3 protein. In the table there are hundreds of thousands of distinct CDR3 sequences, around 9.3% of which are singletons. The sequencing here drew on CD4+ T cells sorted from PBMCs, taken 5 days after the yellow fever booster vaccination. The source of these receptors is a man in his late teens or twenties who received the YFV17D yellow fever vaccine. CDR3s include the opening cysteine and the closing phenylalanine or tryptophan. D genes are given only for firm matches. Clone size is given for some rows only: seen once, a few or many times, or a class if the clone is expanded.

abundance: few; j_gene: TRBJ2-3; v_gene: TRBV11-3; d_gene: TRBD1; CDR3nt: TGTGCCAGCAGCTTAGGATCCGGGACAGAGGAGTATTTT; CDR3aa: CASSLGSGTEEYF
abundance: -; j_gene: TRBJ1-6; v_gene: TRBV12-3/TRBV12-4; d_gene: TRBD1; CDR3nt: TGTGCCAGCAGTTTATTCCCGACAGGGACTAATTCACCCCTCCACTTT; CDR3aa: CASSLFPTGTNSPLHF
abundance: few; j_gene: TRBJ2-5; v_gene: TRBV4-1; d_gene: -; CDR3nt: TGCGCCAGCAGCCAAGATGGGGGCCTCAGAGCGGCTCAAGAGACCCAGTACTTC; CDR3aa: CASSQDGGLRAAQETQYF
abundance: many; j_gene: TRBJ1-1; v_gene: TRBV28; d_gene: -; CDR3nt: TGTGCCAGCGTCCGCTGGCTGAACACTGAAGCTTTCTTT; CDR3aa: CASVRWLNTEAFF
abundance: -; j_gene: TRBJ2-1; v_gene: TRBV9; d_gene: TRBD2; CDR3nt: TGTGCCAGCAGCCCGACTAGCGGGGTCTACAATGAGCAGTTCTTC; CDR3aa: CASSPTSGVYNEQFF
abundance: few; j_gene: TRBJ2-1; v_gene: TRBV5-1; d_gene: TRBD1; CDR3nt: TGCGCCAGCAGTGACCAGGGGGCTTTAATGAACTATGAGCAGTTCTTC; CDR3aa: CASSDQGALMNYEQFF
abundance: few; j_gene: TRBJ2-3; v_gene: TRBV29-1; d_gene: TRBD1; CDR3nt: TGCAGCGAGACAGGGGATGTCACAGATACGCAGTATTTT; CDR3aa: CSETGDVTDTQYF
abundance: -; j_gene: TRBJ2-7; v_gene: TRBV18; d_gene: -; CDR3nt: TGTGCCAGCTCACCACCGGGGGCGCGCGGGGTCGAGCAGTACTTC; CDR3aa: CASSPPGARGVEQYF
abundance: -; j_gene: TRBJ2-3; v_gene: TRBV20-1; d_gene: -; CDR3nt: TGCAGTGCCTACGGGGACCGCAATACGCAGTATTTT; CDR3aa: CSAYGDRNTQYF
abundance: many; j_gene: TRBJ2-3; v_gene: TRBV11-2; d_gene: TRBD2; CDR3nt: TGTGCCAGCAGCTTAGATCTCGTCCGGGGGGGCATGAATACGCAGTATTTT; CDR3aa: CASSLDLVRGGMNTQYF
abundance: -; j_gene: TRBJ2-3; v_gene: TRBV7-2; d_gene: -; CDR3nt: TGTGCCAGCAACCAGGGTGTATCCATCCCAGATACGCAGTATTTT; CDR3aa: CASNQGVSIPDTQYF
abundance: many; j_gene: TRBJ2-1; v_gene: TRBV12-3/TRBV12-4; d_gene: TRBD1; CDR3nt: TGTGCCAGCAGTTTAGGGAGGGGACCACAGGGGGTCAATGAGCAGTTCTTC; CDR3aa: CASSLGRGPQGVNEQFF
abundance: few; j_gene: TRBJ2-1; v_gene: TRBV5-1; d_gene: -; CDR3nt: TGCGCCAGCAGCTTATCCTGGACAGTTGAGCAGTTCTTC; CDR3aa: CASSLSWTVEQFF
abundance: few; j_gene: TRBJ2-5; v_gene: TRBV20-1; d_gene: TRBD2; CDR3nt: TGCAGTGCTAGGCGGACTAGCGGGGTCCGGGAGACCCAGTACTTC; CDR3aa: CSARRTSGVRETQYF
abundance: few; j_gene: TRBJ2-1; v_gene: TRBV24-1; d_gene: TRBD1; CDR3nt: TGTGCCACCGAACCAGGGACAGGGATGGGGAATGAGCAGTTCTTC; CDR3aa: CATEPGTGMGNEQFF
abundance: -; j_gene: TRBJ1-1; v_gene: TRBV24-1; d_gene: -; CDR3nt: TGTGCCACCAGTGATTTGGGGCCGGTAAACACTGAAGCTTTCTTT; CDR3aa: CATSDLGPVNTEAFF
abundance: -; j_gene: TRBJ2-6; v_gene: TRBV6-1; d_gene: -; CDR3nt: TGTGCCAGCAGTCGCCGCGCCGAGGCTGGGGCCAACGTCCTGACTTTC; CDR3aa: CASSRRAEAGANVLTF
abundance: few; j_gene: TRBJ1-4; v_gene: TRBV12-3/TRBV12-4; d_gene: -; CDR3nt: TGTGCCAGCAGTTTCAGGGGACTCGGTGAAAAACTGTTTTTT; CDR3aa: CASSFRGLGEKLFF